Shown below are 11 T cell receptor beta chains from a single sample sequenced in a study of CD8+ T cells in alopecia areata. Treatment reported: oral pan-JAK inhibitor, 5-10 mg twice daily. The sequencing template was cDNA reverse transcribed from extracted RNA. Libraries were prepared by immunoSEQ multiplex PCR; TCRdb keeps only in-frame clonotypes and omits some of them. The sample includes approximately 210,000 clones, around 66% of them seen just once. The sample in question was CD4+ T cells sorted from blood, obtained at roughly week 45, from a patient treated with tofacitinib. These receptors came from a human donor with alopecia areata.

This clone appeared a few times. The chain is built from TRBV19 and TRBJ1-5, with D maybe TRBD1 (5 bases). CDR1 LNHDA and CDR2 SQIVND come from the germline V gene (reference sequence). CDR3 size: 15 residues. Trimming removed 2 bases from V and 2 bases from J, with 10 bases in between. This chain's CDR3 is CASSIRRGGNQPQHF. CDR3 bases: TGTGCCAGTAGTATACGAAGGGGAGGCAATCAGCCCCAGCATTTT.

The V gene is TRBV10-3, the J gene TRBJ2-5, with 7 bases lining up with TRBD1. Germline loops: CDR1 ENHRY, CDR2 SYGVKD. The CDR3 totals 12 residues. The V and J ends lost 10 bases and 2 bases, in that order; junction bases with no gene match: 4. CDR3 in amino acids: CATQGQQETQYF. CDR3 DNA: TGTGCCACCCAGGGACAGCAAGAGACCCAGTACTTC.

In nucleotides, the CDR3 is TGTGCCAGCAGTGAAACCACATCACTTGTGGATACGCAGTATTTT. It translates to CASSETTSLVDTQYF. The rearrangement links TRBV25-1 to TRBJ2-3; D is undetermined. This CDR3 contains 15 residues. Germline V gene lookup returns CDR1 MGHDK and CDR2 SYGVNS. The V end was cut by 2 bases, the J end by 6 bases, with 15 bases between. Using reference TRBV25-1 and TRBJ2-3 for the parts outside the CDR3, the full variable domain is EADIYQTPRYLVIGTGKKITLECSQTMGHDKMYWYQQDPGMELHLIHYSYGVNSTEKGDLSSESTVSRIRTEHFPLTLESARPSHTSQYLCASSETTSLVDTQYFGPGTRLTVL.

The V and J genes are TRBV11-2 and TRBJ2-1; 10 positions agree with TRBD1. Germline V gene sequence: CDR1 SGHAT, CDR2 FQNNGV. The V segment lost 5 bases and the J segment 4 bases; nucleotides outside the gene matches: 8. The CDR3 has 16 residues. The CDR3 sequence is CASSPYPGQGYNEQFF. CDR3 nucleotides: TGTGCCAGCAGCCCATACCCGGGACAGGGGTACAATGAGCAGTTCTTC.

J is TRBJ2-3 and V is TRBV7-9; 7 bases align to TRBD2. J lost 2 bases, V lost 6 bases, and 5 bases had no gene match. CDR1 and CDR2 (germline): SEHNR, FQNEAQ (reference sequence). This CDR3 has 14 amino acids. CDR3 sequence reads: CASRGRDYTDTQYF. CDR3 coding DNA: TGTGCCAGCAGAGGACGGGACTACACAGATACGCAGTATTTT.

V usage is TRBV7-9 and J usage is TRBJ1-2; D gene uncertain. The CDR3 length is 14 residues. Germline loops: CDR1 SEHNR, CDR2 FQNEAQ (reference sequence). V dropped 2 bases and J dropped 4 bases, with 11 bases sitting between them. CDR3 nucleotide sequence: TGTGCCAGCAGCTTATGTAGTCAGGCCTATGGCTACACCTTC. Amino acids: CASSLCSQAYGYTF. Drawing the rest from reference TRBV7-9 and TRBJ1-2, the complete variable domain is DTGVSQNPRHKITKRGQNVTFRCDPISEHNRLYWYRQTLGQGPEFLTYFQNEAQLEKSRLLSDRFSAERPKGSFSTLEIQRTEQGDSAMYLCASSLCSQAYGYTFGSGTRLTVV.

V gene TRBV7-8 combines with J gene TRBJ2-7; no clear D. CDR3 length: 11 amino acids. The V end was cut by 1 base, the J end by 6 bases, with 4 bases between. CDR1 SGHVS and CDR2 FQNEAQ come from the germline V gene. DNA of the CDR3: TGTGCCAGCAGCTTAGTGGGCGAGCAGTACTTC. It specifies CASSLVGEQYF.

The chain couples TRBV6-5 to TRBJ1-4; maybe TRBD1 (6 bases). The CDR3 spans 14 residues. Germline V gives CDR1 MNHEY, CDR2 SVGAGI. V was pared by 5 bases and J by 7 bases, with 14 bases between. The CDR3 protein is CASSVTGRSEKLFF. CDR3 nucleotides: TGTGCCAGCAGTGTAACAGGGCGGAGTGAAAAACTGTTTTTT.

This clone has more than one count but fewer than ten. The chain joins TRBV4-3 to TRBJ2-2; 15 positions match TRBD2. The CDR3 loop spans 18 amino acids. J gave up 4 bases and V 2 bases, and 5 bases lay outside the gene matches. Germline lookup yields CDR1 LGHNA and CDR2 YSLEER. CDR3 DNA: TGCGCCAGCAGCCAATGGGGACTAGCGGGGGGTTCCACCGGGGAGCTGTTTTTT. This sequence encodes CASSQWGLAGGSTGELFF.

The V and J genes are TRBV7-6 and TRBJ2-7; no clear D gene. The CDR3 sequence is 13 residues long. V lost 5 bases and J 0 bases, leaving 8 bases between the germline ends. Germline CDR1 reads SGHVS; CDR2 reads FNYEAQ. The CDR3 is CASSAFNSYEQYF. The DNA for the CDR3 is TGTGCCAGCAGCGCATTTAACTCCTACGAGCAGTACTTC.

The rearrangement uses TRBV10-3 and TRBJ2-7; possible D gene TRBD1, 5 bases. The CDR3 is made up of 13 amino acids. V lost 8 bases, J lost 0 bases, and 11 bases lay in between. The germline V gene has CDR1 ENHRY and CDR2 SYGVKD. CDR3 sequence reads: CAIGAVSSYEQYF. CDR3 sequence (DNA): TGTGCCATCGGGGCGGTCAGCTCCTACGAGCAGTACTTC.